A single sample gave rise to the 4 T cell receptor beta chains below, sequenced in a study of T cells in women clearing cervical HPV infection. Profiling relied on immunoSEQ multiplex PCR, and the TCRdb table lists in-frame clones only, not all of them. Its table lists some 21,000 clones. The sample was blood buffy coat. All receptors derive from a woman between 18 and 70 years old with a cervical HPV16 infection that either progressed to CIN3+ or cleared (not recorded which).

CDR3 DNA, as far as it was read: TGTGCCAGCAGCTTATGGGTTGGGGGGTCGGGGACTGAA. It translates to CASSLWVGGSGTE. The whole CDR3 protein reads CASSLWVGGSGTEAFF. The chain links TRBV7-3 to TRBJ1-1; D perhaps matches TRBD1 (5 bases). The read terminates 3 residues ahead of where the CDR3 ends, so the germline J gene completes it. Germline V gives CDR1 SGHTA, CDR2 FQGTGA. The V end was cut by 2 bases, the J end by 5 bases, with 18 bases between. The CDR3 is 16 residues long.

A note on this clone: The read ends 3 residues shy of where the CDR3 ends; the end is completed using the germline J gene. V and J are TRBV20-1 and TRBJ2-7, with TRBD2 matching over 8 bases. The germline CDR1 and CDR2 sequences are DFQATT and SNEGSKA (reference sequence). CDR3 size: 14 residues. V lost 3 bases, J lost 5 bases, and 9 bases stayed unmatched. Partial CDR3 DNA: TGCAGTGCTAGTAGCAGCGGGAGTATGAACGAG. Amino acids: CSASSSGSMNE. The CDR3, in full, reads CSASSSGSMNEQYF.

About this clone: The observed sequence ends 3 residues before the CDR3 terminus, with the missing tail filled in from the germline J gene. The chain combines TRBV29-1 with TRBJ2-1, with 9 nucleotides matching TRBD2. The CDR3 has 17 amino acids. V was clipped by 3 bases and J by 6 bases; unmatched bases: 15. Germline V gene data show CDR1 as SQVTM and CDR2 as ANQGSEA. The CDR3 bases that were read are TGCAGCGTTGATTTTGCTAGCGGGGCCACCTTTGGCAATGAG. As protein: CSVDFASGATFGNE. Given in full, the CDR3 is CSVDFASGATFGNEQFF.

The CDR3 bases that were read are TGTGCCAGCAGTTCAGGATACAATGAG. Its protein is CASSSGYNE. The complete CDR3 reads CASSSGYNEQFF. The gene calls are TRBV12-3 or TRBV12-4 and TRBJ2-1; D not certain. The read stops 3 residues short of the end of the CDR3; the missing end is completed from the germline J gene. V gave up 4 bases and J gave up 4 bases, with 5 bases separating them. The CDR3 covers 12 residues.